The 13 T cell receptor beta chains in this list originate from one sample, sequenced in a study of neoadjuvant nivolumab and ipilimumab in lung cancer. The method was immunoSEQ multiplex PCR; TCRdb's version includes in-frame clones alone and lacks a portion of them. The sample contains about 38,000 clones, roughly 89% of which appear only once. Sequencing was performed on peripheral blood, taken before neoadjuvant nivolumab, alone or with ipilimumab. These receptors came from an adult with non-small cell lung cancer.

The CDR3 DNA sequence: TGTGCCTGGAGGCCTCTCGGACAGGGGAATCAGCCCCAGCATTTT. This encodes CAWRPLGQGNQPQHF. The chain combines TRBV30 with TRBJ1-5; 9 bases are shared with TRBD1. The CDR3 contains 15 residues. Germline-derived CDR1 and CDR2 are GTSNPN and SVGIG (reference sequence). Trimming cost V 3 bases and J 4 bases; bases outside gene matches: 7.

This clone came up once. The rearrangement uses TRBV5-1 and TRBJ2-2; TRBD1 matches at 8 bases. This CDR3 is built from 15 residues. Trimming at V came to 0 bases and at J to 5 bases, leaving 3 bases not matched to a gene. Germline CDR1 is SGHRS and CDR2 is YFSETQ. The CDR3 region is CASSLGTGRTGELFF. Here the CDR3 DNA reads TGCGCCAGCAGCTTGGGGACAGGGAGGACCGGGGAGCTGTTTTTT. Complete variable domain (other parts from reference TRBV5-1 and TRBJ2-2): KAGVTQTPRYLIKTRGQQVTLSCSPISGHRSVSWYQQTPGQGLQFLFEYFSETQRNKGNFPGRFSGRQFSNSRSEMNVSTLELGDSALYLCASSLGTGRTGELFFGEGSRLTVL.

J is TRBJ2-7 and V is TRBV7-9; unclear D gene. V was cut by 5 bases and J by 7 bases, with 15 bases left in between. CDR3 length: 13 amino acids. CDR1 is SEHNR, CDR2 FQNEAQ, per germline (reference sequence). CDR3 in DNA: TGTGCCAGCAGCCCGTTTCAGGCATATGAGCAGTACTTC. This gives the protein CASSPFQAYEQYF.

This clone occurred once. The gene calls are TRBV29-1 and TRBJ2-4, with D possibly TRBD1 on 7 matching bases. Germline lookup yields CDR1 SQVTM and CDR2 ANQGSEA. CDR3 size: 12 residues. Deletions cut 7 bases from V and 6 bases from J, with 13 bases between. CDR3 nucleotide sequence: TGCAGCGCGGGGGCAGGGGGAAACATTCAGTACTTC. This translates into CSAGAGGNIQYF.

The rearrangement joins TRBV27 to TRBJ2-7; 9 nucleotides line up with TRBD2. V was pared by 5 bases and J by 3 bases, with 8 bases of the junction left unmatched. Germline loops: CDR1 MNHEY, CDR2 SMNVEV (reference sequence). The CDR3 length is 15 residues. DNA of the CDR3: TGTGCCAGCAGTCCCGGCGGGAGGGCCCTCTACGAGCAGTACTTC. Translation gives CASSPGGRALYEQYF.

The chain recombines TRBV6-4 with TRBJ2-1, with D perhaps given as TRBD1 or TRBD2 (6 bases each). The V and J ends lost 4 bases and 9 bases respectively, with 19 bases between them. The CDR3 runs to 15 residues. Looked up from germline, CDR1 is MRHNA and CDR2 is SNTAGT. The CDR3 DNA is TGTGCCAGCAGTGTAATACTAGGAGGGGGGACTGAGCAGTTCTTC. Translation gives CASSVILGGGTEQFF.

The J gene is TRBJ2-2, the V gene TRBV7-2; D gene uncertain. Germline lookup yields CDR1 SGHTA and CDR2 FQGNSA. The CDR3 spans 16 residues. V was shortened by 3 bases and J by 0 bases, with 11 bases between the two germline ends. Written as DNA, the CDR3 is TGTGCCAGCAGCTTGATGGGTCGGACGAACACCGGGGAGCTGTTTTTT. It yields the protein CASSLMGRTNTGELFF.

The gene calls are TRBV28 and TRBJ2-1; D is tentatively TRBD1 or TRBD2 (5 bases each). CDR1 is MDHEN, CDR2 SYDVKM, per germline. V lost 7 bases and J lost 4, with 14 bases in between. The CDR3 has 14 amino acids. CDR3: CASTDSGIYNEQFF. CDR3 coding DNA: TGTGCCAGCACTGACAGCGGTATATACAATGAGCAGTTCTTC.

This clone came up a few times. The chain links TRBV7-8 to TRBJ2-2; D is uncertain. The CDR3 sequence is 12 residues long. Germline assignment: CDR1 SGHVS and CDR2 FQNEAQ. Trimming shortened V by 2 bases and J by 6 bases, and 4 bases separated the two germline ends. The CDR3 spells CASSLSPGELFF. The CDR3 coding sequence is TGTGCCAGCAGCTTAAGCCCCGGGGAGCTGTTTTTT.

The rearrangement joins TRBV5-4 to TRBJ2-7; D perhaps matches TRBD1 (5 bases). The CDR3 covers 14 residues. Trimming removed 1 base from V and 5 bases from J, with 13 bases in between. The germline gives CDR1 SGHNT, CDR2 YYREEE (reference sequence). The CDR3 protein is CASSLYGRVDEQYF. The CDR3 DNA sequence: TGTGCCAGCAGCTTGTATGGCAGGGTGGACGAGCAGTACTTC. The variable domain in full, with the rest retrieved from reference TRBV5-4 and TRBJ2-7, is ETGVTQSPTHLIKTRGQQVTLRCSSQSGHNTVSWYQQALGQGPQFIFQYYREEENGRGNFPPRFSGLQFPNYSSELNVNALELDDSALYLCASSLYGRVDEQYFGPGTRLTVT.

This chain connects TRBV12-5 to TRBJ2-1; TRBD1 aligns across 9 bases. Looked up from germline, CDR1 is LGHNT and CDR2 is FRNRAP. The CDR3 loop spans 15 amino acids. J gave up 3 bases and V 7 bases, and 7 bases lay outside the gene matches. CDR3 sequence (DNA): TGTGCTAGTGTCCTCGGGGACAGGGACTACAATGAGCAGTTCTTC. Translation: CASVLGDRDYNEQFF.

This clone was observed once. The rearrangement links TRBV5-1 to TRBJ2-1; 8 bases fit TRBD2. The CDR3 is 16 residues long. V shed 4 bases, J shed 0 bases, and the junction held 6 bases outside the gene matches. CDR1 is SGHRS and CDR2 is YFSETQ in the germline V gene. CDR3 in amino acids: CASSLLAVSSYNEQFF. The DNA for the CDR3 is TGCGCCAGCAGCCTACTAGCGGTAAGCTCCTACAATGAGCAGTTCTTC.

This chain joins TRBV5-1 and TRBJ2-1; 11 bases are a match to TRBD1. The V and J ends lost 5 bases and 7 bases, in that order; junction bases with no gene match: 5. Germline V CDR1 and CDR2: SGHRS, YFSETQ. The CDR3 is made up of 14 amino acids. For the CDR3, the DNA is TGCGCCAGCAGGGCGGACAGGGGGCTTAATGAGCAGTTCTTC. This gives the protein CASRADRGLNEQFF.